The 20 T cell receptor beta chains in this list originate from one sample, sequenced in a study of blood T cells in healthy people across ages. Using a J-beta primer mix together with a sample-barcoded 5' primer, a second PCR was run for about 6 to 12 cycles. TCRdb reprocessed the 5' RACE reads via MiXCR and lists one record per CDR3 protein. The table has hundreds of thousands of distinct CDR3 sequences, roughly three fifths seen once. Material for sequencing was blood. These receptors all come from a middle-aged man in good health.

This rearrangement joins TRBV9 to TRBJ2-5, with D unclear. V was shortened by 3 bases and J by 4 bases, with 7 bases between the two germline ends. Germline values: CDR1 SGDLS, CDR2 YYNGEE. CDR3 length equals 12 residues. CDR3 region: CASSDDVETQYF. The CDR3 bases are TGTGCCAGCAGCGATGATGTAGAGACCCAGTACTTC.

The rearrangement joins TRBV7-2 to TRBJ1-2; D possibly corresponds to TRBD1 (5 bases). The germline V gene encodes CDR1 SGHTA and CDR2 FQGNSA. V lost 5 bases and J lost 5, with 12 bases in between. The CDR3 extends over 13 amino acids. The CDR3 nucleotides are TGTGCCAGCAGCCTTGAGGGGAGGTATGGCTACACCTTC. Amino acids: CASSLEGRYGYTF.

The V call is TRBV12-3 or TRBV12-4, the J call TRBJ2-2; 7 bases line up with TRBD1. V dropped 5 bases and J dropped 6; count of bases not matched to a gene: 3. This CDR3 contains 13 residues. The CDR3 loop reads CASSQGVPGELFF. The CDR3 DNA sequence: TGTGCCAGCAGTCAGGGGGTGCCCGGGGAGCTGTTTTTT.

This clonotype was seen a few times. This chain joins TRBV9 and TRBJ2-6, with D unclear. The germline V gene encodes CDR1 SGDLS and CDR2 YYNGEE. V was cut by 3 bases and J by 0 bases, with 13 bases left in between. This CDR3 is built from 17 residues. CDR3 sequence reads: CASSARSLPSGANVLTF. Written as DNA, the CDR3 is TGTGCCAGCAGCGCCCGGTCCCTACCCTCTGGGGCCAACGTCCTGACTTTC.

The rearrangement joins TRBV7-6 to TRBJ1-1; 9 nucleotides match TRBD1. This CDR3 spans 15 amino acids. The junction had 6 bases not matched to a gene; V was cut back by 4 bases and J by 3 bases. The germline V gene encodes CDR1 SGHVS and CDR2 FNYEAQ. CDR3 sequence: CASSSRDRVYTEAFF. CDR3 nucleotides: TGTGCCAGCAGCTCCCGGGACAGGGTGTACACTGAAGCTTTCTTT.

The rearrangement links TRBV7-9 to TRBJ2-3; D is perhaps TRBD1 or TRBD2 (6 bases each). In germline, CDR1 is SEHNR, CDR2 FQNEAQ (reference sequence). The CDR3 is made up of 13 amino acids. Trimming took off 5 bases at V and 6 bases at J, with 12 bases between the two ends. The CDR3 is CASSPGGFDTQYF. The DNA of the CDR3 is TGTGCCAGCAGCCCCGGGGGCTTCGATACGCAGTATTTT.

This rearrangement joins TRBV7-9 to TRBJ2-7; the D is unclear. Trimming removed 3 bases from V and 1 base from J, with 7 bases in between. Germline assignment: CDR1 SEHNR and CDR2 FQNEAQ (reference sequence). This CDR3 region has 13 residues. The CDR3 coding sequence is TGTGCCAGCAGCTTGACACATTCCTACGAGCAGTACTTC. It specifies CASSLTHSYEQYF.

The chain employs TRBV21-1 and TRBJ2-6. TRBV21-1 is described as a pseudogene. The CDR3 has 18 amino acids. CDR3 protein: CASSKNNRQHPGANVLTF. CDR3 sequence (DNA): TGTGCCAGCAGCAAAAATAACAGACAACACCCTGGGGCCAACGTCCTGACTTTC.

The rearrangement links TRBV7-6 to TRBJ2-7; 7 nucleotides match TRBD1. Germline CDR1 and CDR2: SGHVS and FNYEAQ. With V trimmed by 5 bases and J by 2 bases, 12 bases remained unmatched. The CDR3 covers 16 residues. The CDR3 DNA is TGTGCCAGCAGCCCCGACAGGGCTCACTCCACCTACGAGCAGTACTTC. Protein: CASSPDRAHSTYEQYF.

The chain employs TRBV29-1 and TRBJ2-1; no clear D gene. The V end lost 4 bases, the J end lost 6 bases, and 13 bases lay between the germline ends. CDR1 SQVTM and CDR2 ANQGSEA come from the germline V gene. The CDR3 covers 13 residues. The CDR3 DNA is TGCAGCGTTGCCCCGGTGGCTTCCAATGAGCAGTTCTTC. Translating gives CSVAPVASNEQFF.

The chain uses TRBV28 and TRBJ2-7; a weak D match, TRBD2 (5 bases). The V and J ends lost 5 bases and 0 bases respectively, with 17 bases between them. The CDR3 has 16 residues. Germline values: CDR1 MDHEN, CDR2 SYDVKM. CDR3 coding DNA: TGTGCCAGCAGTGCCCCCGGGGAACGGAGCTCCTACGAGCAGTACTTC. Residues: CASSAPGERSSYEQYF. The full variable domain, completed using reference TRBV28 and TRBJ2-7, is DVKVTQSSRYLVKRTGEKVFLECVQDMDHENMFWYRQDPGLGLRLIYFSYDVKMKEKGDIPEGYSVSREKKERFSLILESASTNQTSMYLCASSAPGERSSYEQYFGPGTRLTVT.

This clonotype has a handful of counts. V and J are TRBV28 and TRBJ1-6, with D maybe TRBD1 (6 bases). Trimming took 7 bases from V and 9 from J, leaving 16 bases between them. CDR1 and CDR2 from the germline V gene are MDHEN and SYDVKM. The CDR3 sequence is 14 residues long. CDR3 nucleotide sequence: TGTGCCAGCACCCCTACAGGGTTAAGTTCACCCCTCCACTTT. Translation: CASTPTGLSSPLHF. Full variable domain (outside the CDR3, taken from reference TRBV28 and TRBJ1-6): DVKVTQSSRYLVKRTGEKVFLECVQDMDHENMFWYRQDPGLGLRLIYFSYDVKMKEKGDIPEGYSVSREKKERFSLILESASTNQTSMYLCASTPTGLSSPLHFGNGTRLTVT.

In this sample, this clonotype turned up many times. The rearrangement joins TRBV29-1 to TRBJ2-7; TRBD1 matches 9 bases. Germline V gives CDR1 SQVTM, CDR2 ANQGSEA. V shed 5 bases, J shed 0 bases, and the junction held 5 bases outside the gene matches. The CDR3 is 14 residues long. The chain's CDR3 is CSVKGQGISYEQYF. Written as DNA, the CDR3 is TGCAGCGTTAAAGGACAGGGGATCTCCTACGAGCAGTACTTC.

The chain uses TRBV15 and TRBJ2-6; no clear D. The CDR3 runs to 16 residues. CDR1 is LNHNV, CDR2 YYDKDF, per germline (reference sequence). V lost 0 bases, J lost 1 base, and 7 bases lay in between. The CDR3 spells CATSREVGSGANVLTF. CDR3 nucleotide sequence: TGTGCCACCAGCAGAGAGGTCGGGTCTGGGGCCAACGTCCTGACTTTC.

This clonotype has more than one count but fewer than ten. The V gene is TRBV7-2, the J gene TRBJ1-2; the D gene is possibly TRBD1 (5 bases). Germline assignment: CDR1 SGHTA and CDR2 FQGNSA. V gave up 5 bases and J gave up 3 bases, with 16 bases separating them. The CDR3 covers 15 residues. The DNA for the CDR3 is TGTGCCAGCAGCCTCGACGGCCGGGGGGACTATGGCTACACCTTC. It specifies CASSLDGRGDYGYTF. The whole variable domain, filled in from reference TRBV7-2 and TRBJ1-2, reads GAGVSQSPSNKVTEKGKDVELRCDPISGHTALYWYRQSLGQGLEFLIYFQGNSAPDKSGLPSDRFSAERTGGSVSTLTIQRTQQEDSAVYLCASSLDGRGDYGYTFGSGTRLTVV.

This chain connects TRBV20-1 to TRBJ2-4; either TRBD1 or TRBD2 may supply D (5 bases each). The CDR3 runs to 15 residues. The germline V gene has CDR1 DFQATT and CDR2 SNEGSKA (reference sequence). Deletions cut 7 bases from V and 4 bases from J, with 20 bases between. The CDR3: CSVLLGMWGKNIQYF. DNA for the CDR3: TGCAGTGTCCTTTTGGGGATGTGGGGGAAAAACATTCAGTACTTC.

This clonotype has just one count. V is TRBV20-1 and J is TRBJ2-7; TRBD1 matches at 9 bases. J was trimmed by 2 bases and V by 2 bases; bases with no gene match: 4. CDR3 size: 14 residues. The germline CDR1 and CDR2 sequences are DFQATT and SNEGSKA (reference sequence). Written as DNA, the CDR3 is TGCAGTGCTAGAAGCGGGGACAGGGCCTACGAGCAGTACTTC. Protein: CSARSGDRAYEQYF.

The chain couples TRBV28 to TRBJ2-3; unclear D gene. The germline gives CDR1 MDHEN, CDR2 SYDVKM. CDR3 length: 17 amino acids. Deletions cut 3 bases from V and 0 bases from J, with 16 bases between. This chain's CDR3 is CASSFSSITLSTDTQYF. The CDR3 coding sequence is TGTGCCAGCAGTTTCTCATCCATCACTCTTAGCACAGATACGCAGTATTTT.

CDR3 in amino acids: CASSQDWTGAGGYTF. The CDR3 region has the DNA TGCGCCAGCAGCCAAGACTGGACAGGGGCGGGCGGCTACACCTTC. The rearrangement joins TRBV4-3 to TRBJ1-2, with TRBD1 matching 9 bases. The CDR3 loop spans 15 amino acids. CDR1 and CDR2 from the germline V gene are LGHNA and YSLEER. Trimming cost V 0 bases and J 8 bases; bases outside gene matches: 7.

This chain joins TRBV12-3 or TRBV12-4 and TRBJ2-4, with D unresolved. This CDR3 spans 12 amino acids. Trimming took 2 bases from V and 13 from J, leaving 12 bases between them. The CDR3 sequence: CASSLYTVEQYF. CDR3 nucleotide sequence: TGTGCCAGCAGTTTATACACCGTTGAGCAGTACTTC.